This T cell receptor (beta chain) was profiled in a study of STAT5B mutations in CD4+ large granular lymphocyte leukemia. For the study at large: The CDR3 'QG' motif was associated with a particular HLA allele among healthy donors.

The survey-level immunoSEQ assay was used. Some clones are missing from TCRdb's copy, which holds only in-frame ones; the method was immunoSEQ multiplex PCR. The sample includes under 55,000 clones, around 86% of them seen just once. The receptor's source is a human donor in good health. Specimen: CD4+ T cells from blood buffy coats.

The chain's CDR3 is CASSLVPAGEQYF. The CDR3 DNA reads as TGTGCCAGCAGCTTAGTGCCGGCCGGGGAGCAGTACTTC. The chain has TRBV7-2 and TRBJ2-7; no clear D. Germline assignment: CDR1 SGHTA and CDR2 FQGNSA. This CDR3 is 13 amino acids long. Trimming left V 1 base short and J 7 bases short, with 11 bases between.